The sequence of this T cell receptor (beta chain) was determined in a study of T cell repertoires in cytomegalovirus infection. This CDR3 is 14 amino acids long. V lost 4 bases, J lost 1 base, and 10 bases lay in between. CDR1 is MGHRA, CDR2 YSYEKL, per germline. Whole-study findings and limits: Using cumulative public TCR beta family frequency, the authors identified those who carried CMV together with the relevant HLA.

TCRdb redid the calling of the reads with MiXCR, one entry per CDR3 protein. The repertoire includes around 530,000 distinct CDR3 sequences, about 17% of them detected once, and roughly a quarter sits in the top ten. This clonotype was observed a handful of times. As yet, its antigen is unknown. The chain employs TRBV4-1 and TRBJ1-1; D is ambiguous. This clonotype originated in a human donor in good health (CMV status not recorded). Some clones in this sample may be carry-over from other donors' samples. Sequencing was performed on CD8+ T cells from PBMCs. The CDR3 loop reads CASSRPRENTEAFF. As DNA, the CDR3 is TGCGCCAGCAGCCGGCCGCGGGAGAACACTGAAGCTTTCTTT.